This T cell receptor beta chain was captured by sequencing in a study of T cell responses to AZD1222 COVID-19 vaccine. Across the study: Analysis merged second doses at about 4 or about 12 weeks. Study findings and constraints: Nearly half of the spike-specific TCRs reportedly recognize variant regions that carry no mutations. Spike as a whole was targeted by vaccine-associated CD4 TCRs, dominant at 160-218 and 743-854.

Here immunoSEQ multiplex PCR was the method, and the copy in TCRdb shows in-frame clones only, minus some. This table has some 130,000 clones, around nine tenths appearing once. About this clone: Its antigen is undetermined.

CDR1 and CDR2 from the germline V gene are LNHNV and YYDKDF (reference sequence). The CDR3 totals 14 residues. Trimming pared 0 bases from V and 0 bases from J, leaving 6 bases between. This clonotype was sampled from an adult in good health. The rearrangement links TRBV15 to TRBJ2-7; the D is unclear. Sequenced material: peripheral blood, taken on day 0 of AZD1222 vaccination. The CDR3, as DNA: TGTGCCACCAGCAGAGATCGGACCTCCTACGAGCAGTACTTC. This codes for CATSRDRTSYEQYF.